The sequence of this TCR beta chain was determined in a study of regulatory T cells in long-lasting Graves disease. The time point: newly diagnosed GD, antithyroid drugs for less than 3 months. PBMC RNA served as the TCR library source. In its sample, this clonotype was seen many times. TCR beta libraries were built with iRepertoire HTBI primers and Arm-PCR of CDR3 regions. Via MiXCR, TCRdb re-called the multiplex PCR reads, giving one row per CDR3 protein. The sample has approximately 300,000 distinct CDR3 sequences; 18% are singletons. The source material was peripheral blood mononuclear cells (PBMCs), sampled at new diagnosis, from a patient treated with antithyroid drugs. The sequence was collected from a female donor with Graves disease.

Written as DNA, the CDR3 is TGTGCCAGCAGTTTTGACGGCTACGAGCAGTACTTC. It is translated as CASSFDGYEQYF. The chain carries TRBV28 and TRBJ2-7; D remains unclear. Trimming removed 3 bases at V and 3 bases at J, with 6 bases between. The CDR3 sequence is 12 residues long. The germline CDR1 and CDR2 sequences are MDHEN and SYDVKM.